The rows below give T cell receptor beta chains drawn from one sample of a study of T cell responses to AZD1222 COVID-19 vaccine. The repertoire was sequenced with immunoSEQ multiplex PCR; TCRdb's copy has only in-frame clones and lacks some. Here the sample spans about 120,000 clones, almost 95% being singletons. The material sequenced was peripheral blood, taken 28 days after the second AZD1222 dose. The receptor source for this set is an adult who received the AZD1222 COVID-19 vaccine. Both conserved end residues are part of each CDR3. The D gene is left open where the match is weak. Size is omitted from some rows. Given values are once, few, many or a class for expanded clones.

cdr3_nt: TGCGCCAGCAGCCAAGTCTGGGATCGGGGCTATGGCTACACCTTC
cdr3_aa: CASSQVWDRGYGYTF
v_call: TRBV4-1
d_call: .
j_call: TRBJ1-2
clone_size: .

cdr3_nt: TGTGCCACCAGTGATCTCGACAGGTTTGGTCACAATCAGCCCCAGCATTTT
cdr3_aa: CATSDLDRFGHNQPQHF
v_call: TRBV24-1
d_call: .
j_call: TRBJ1-5
clone_size: .

cdr3_nt: TGTGCCAGCAGTCCAGTGGGAGAGACCCAGTACTTC
cdr3_aa: CASSPVGETQYF
v_call: TRBV2
d_call: .
j_call: TRBJ2-5
clone_size: few

cdr3_nt: TGTGCCAGCAGCCCTGGGGCTAATTCACCCCTCCACTTT
cdr3_aa: CASSPGANSPLHF
v_call: TRBV7-3
d_call: .
j_call: TRBJ1-6
clone_size: .

cdr3_nt: TGTGCCAGCAGCTTAGCGAGGGGCGCGAACTATGGCTACACCTTC
cdr3_aa: CASSLARGANYGYTF
v_call: TRBV7-2
d_call: .
j_call: TRBJ1-2
clone_size: few

cdr3_nt: TGTGCCAGCAGGTCGGTTAGCAATCAGCCCCAGCATTTT
cdr3_aa: CASRSVSNQPQHF
v_call: TRBV6-5
d_call: .
j_call: TRBJ1-5
clone_size: once

cdr3_nt: TGTGCCAGCAGCTTGGGACTAGCGGGAGGAGAGACCCAGTACTTC
cdr3_aa: CASSLGLAGGETQYF
v_call: TRBV5-4
d_call: TRBD2
j_call: TRBJ2-5
clone_size: .

cdr3_nt: TGTGCCAGCAGTGAATACCCGGGCGGTAATGAAAAACTGTTTTTT
cdr3_aa: CASSEYPGGNEKLFF
v_call: TRBV2
d_call: .
j_call: TRBJ1-4
clone_size: .

cdr3_nt: TGCGCCAGCAGCTTGGCTCCGGGTGGGAACACTGAAGCTTTCTTT
cdr3_aa: CASSLAPGGNTEAFF
v_call: TRBV5-1
d_call: .
j_call: TRBJ1-1
clone_size: .

cdr3_nt: TGTGCCAGCAGTTCCTGGGACAGCTCCTATAATTCACCCCTCCACTTT
cdr3_aa: CASSSWDSSYNSPLHF
v_call: TRBV28
d_call: TRBD1
j_call: TRBJ1-6
clone_size: .

cdr3_nt: TGCGCCAGCAGCCAAGGATCCGGGACCTCGTTT
cdr3_aa: CASSQGSGTSF
v_call: TRBV4-1
d_call: .
j_call: TRBJ1-1
clone_size: .

cdr3_nt: TGTGCCAGCAGTCTCATCCGGACTAGCGGGAGTTCAGATACGCAGTATTTT
cdr3_aa: CASSLIRTSGSSDTQYF
v_call: TRBV27
d_call: TRBD2
j_call: TRBJ2-3
clone_size: .

cdr3_nt: TGTGCCAGCAGTCCCCTCCCTAAGGGATCTAGCACAGATACGCAGTATTTT
cdr3_aa: CASSPLPKGSSTDTQYF
v_call: TRBV28
d_call: .
j_call: TRBJ2-3
clone_size: .

cdr3_nt: TGTGCCAGCACTACTCGGGGGCGTGGGGGCAATCAGCCCCAGCATTTT
cdr3_aa: CASTTRGRGGNQPQHF
v_call: TRBV28
d_call: .
j_call: TRBJ1-5
clone_size: .

cdr3_nt: TGTGCCAGCAGCCTACCACAGGGGACTAATGAAAAACTGTTTTTT
cdr3_aa: CASSLPQGTNEKLFF
v_call: TRBV28
d_call: TRBD1
j_call: TRBJ1-4
clone_size: .

cdr3_nt: TGTGCCAGTAGTCCGGACGGGGGGAACTACGAGCAGTACTTC
cdr3_aa: CASSPDGGNYEQYF
v_call: TRBV19
d_call: TRBD2
j_call: TRBJ2-7
clone_size: .

cdr3_nt: TGTGCCAGCAGCCAACGGACAGGGAACACTGAAGCTTTCTTT
cdr3_aa: CASSQRTGNTEAFF
v_call: TRBV3-1/TRBV3-2
d_call: TRBD1
j_call: TRBJ1-1
clone_size: .

cdr3_nt: TGTGCCAGCAGTTTATTTTTGGGGAGCAATCAGCCCCAGCATTTT
cdr3_aa: CASSLFLGSNQPQHF
v_call: TRBV27
d_call: .
j_call: TRBJ1-5
clone_size: .

cdr3_nt: TGTGCCATCAGTGAGCCCTGGGGGCCCCAAGAGACCCAGTACTTC
cdr3_aa: CAISEPWGPQETQYF
v_call: TRBV10-3
d_call: .
j_call: TRBJ2-5
clone_size: .

cdr3_nt: TGTGCCAGCTCACCGGGACCCCTCACAGATACGCAGTATTTT
cdr3_aa: CASSPGPLTDTQYF
v_call: TRBV18
d_call: .
j_call: TRBJ2-3
clone_size: .

cdr3_nt: TGTGCCAGTAGTACCTCGACAGAATCTGGAAACACCATATATTTT
cdr3_aa: CASSTSTESGNTIYF
v_call: TRBV19
d_call: .
j_call: TRBJ1-3
clone_size: .

cdr3_nt: TGTGCCAGCTCACCCTACACGGGGAGCTCCTATAATTCACCCCTCCACTTT
cdr3_aa: CASSPYTGSSYNSPLHF
v_call: TRBV18
d_call: .
j_call: TRBJ1-6
clone_size: .

cdr3_nt: TGTGCCACCTTACAGGAGAGCACAGATACGCAGTATTTT
cdr3_aa: CATLQESTDTQYF
v_call: TRBV24-1
d_call: .
j_call: TRBJ2-3
clone_size: once

cdr3_nt: TGTGCCAGCAGCGTAACGACTATCAGCTACGAGCAGTACTTC
cdr3_aa: CASSVTTISYEQYF
v_call: TRBV9
d_call: .
j_call: TRBJ2-7
clone_size: .

cdr3_nt: TGTGCCAGCAGCAACCCGGGAGGCGATCCCTACAATGAGCAGTTCTTC
cdr3_aa: CASSNPGGDPYNEQFF
v_call: TRBV7-3
d_call: TRBD2
j_call: TRBJ2-1
clone_size: .

cdr3_nt: TGTGCCAGTAGTACAACAGGGTTGACTCTAGCGGGAACCAACACAGATACGCAGTATTTT
cdr3_aa: CASSTTGLTLAGTNTDTQYF
v_call: TRBV19
d_call: TRBD2
j_call: TRBJ2-3
clone_size: .

cdr3_nt: TGTGCCAGCAGTGCGGGCCGCGAAGGCTACACCTTC
cdr3_aa: CASSAGREGYTF
v_call: TRBV2
d_call: .
j_call: TRBJ1-2
clone_size: .

cdr3_nt: TGCGCCAGTGGGATGCAGGGGACTCCTGGCGAGCAGTACTTC
cdr3_aa: CASGMQGTPGEQYF
v_call: TRBV5-1
d_call: .
j_call: TRBJ2-7
clone_size: .

cdr3_nt: TGTGCCAGCAGCTTACAAGGACTAAACAATGAGCAGTTCTTC
cdr3_aa: CASSLQGLNNEQFF
v_call: TRBV7-6
d_call: .
j_call: TRBJ2-1
clone_size: .

cdr3_nt: TGTGCCAGCAGCTTGGGGCCAACGGGGTGGGACACTGAAGCTTTCTTT
cdr3_aa: CASSLGPTGWDTEAFF
v_call: TRBV5-5
d_call: .
j_call: TRBJ1-1
clone_size: .

cdr3_nt: TGTGCCAGCAGCATAGCGGGAGCTCTCATTTACGATGAGCAGTTCTTC
cdr3_aa: CASSIAGALIYDEQFF
v_call: TRBV11-3
d_call: TRBD2
j_call: TRBJ2-1
clone_size: once

cdr3_nt: TGTGCCAGCAGGGACATTCCTGGGGCCAACGTCCTGACTTTC
cdr3_aa: CASRDIPGANVLTF
v_call: TRBV7-9
d_call: .
j_call: TRBJ2-6
clone_size: .

cdr3_nt: TGTGCCAGCAGCGCCGGATGGGACAAAAACATTCAGTACTTC
cdr3_aa: CASSAGWDKNIQYF
v_call: TRBV5-8
d_call: .
j_call: TRBJ2-4
clone_size: .

cdr3_nt: TGCGCCAGCAGCCAGGGATACAATGAGCAGTTCTTC
cdr3_aa: CASSQGYNEQFF
v_call: TRBV4-1
d_call: .
j_call: TRBJ2-1
clone_size: .

cdr3_nt: TGTGCCAGCAGTTTTAGACACAATAATTCACCCCTCCACTTT
cdr3_aa: CASSFRHNNSPLHF
v_call: TRBV27
d_call: .
j_call: TRBJ1-6
clone_size: .

cdr3_nt: TGCAGCGTTGCCCGGGGGGCGCTTTTTAGCTACACCTTC
cdr3_aa: CSVARGALFSYTF
v_call: TRBV29-1
d_call: .
j_call: TRBJ1-2
clone_size: .

cdr3_nt: TGTGCCAGCAGTCACGAGGGGAAGTCCCCGGCCGGAAACACCATATATTTT
cdr3_aa: CASSHEGKSPAGNTIYF
v_call: TRBV2
d_call: .
j_call: TRBJ1-3
clone_size: .

cdr3_nt: TGTGCCAGCAGCAAAGACAGAATTCGTGAAGCTTTCTTT
cdr3_aa: CASSKDRIREAFF
v_call: TRBV21-1
d_call: .
j_call: TRBJ1-1
clone_size: .

cdr3_nt: TGTGCCAGCTCAGAAGGGACAGGGTTGGGGACCTACGAGCAGTACTTC
cdr3_aa: CASSEGTGLGTYEQYF
v_call: TRBV18
d_call: TRBD1
j_call: TRBJ2-7
clone_size: .

cdr3_nt: TGTGCCATCCGGACTAGGGGCAATGAGCAGTTCTTC
cdr3_aa: CAIRTRGNEQFF
v_call: TRBV27
d_call: TRBD2
j_call: TRBJ2-1
clone_size: .

cdr3_nt: TGTGCCAGCAAATCAGGGAACACTGAAGCTTTCTTT
cdr3_aa: CASKSGNTEAFF
v_call: TRBV6-5
d_call: .
j_call: TRBJ1-1
clone_size: .

cdr3_nt: TGTGCCAGCAGCTTAATGACAGGCGGAAATCAGCCCCAGCATTTT
cdr3_aa: CASSLMTGGNQPQHF
v_call: TRBV7-8
d_call: .
j_call: TRBJ1-5
clone_size: few

cdr3_nt: TGTGCCAGCCGGACTAGCCTGGATACGCAGTATTTT
cdr3_aa: CASRTSLDTQYF
v_call: TRBV2
d_call: TRBD2
j_call: TRBJ2-3
clone_size: .

cdr3_nt: TGTGCCAGCAGCGCAGACAGGTCCATATATTTT
cdr3_aa: CASSADRSIYF
v_call: TRBV9
d_call: .
j_call: TRBJ1-3
clone_size: once

cdr3_nt: TGTGCCAGCAGGTTAAGGACCGCTGAAAAACTGTTTTTT
cdr3_aa: CASRLRTAEKLFF
v_call: TRBV12-3/TRBV12-4
d_call: .
j_call: TRBJ1-4
clone_size: once

cdr3_nt: TGTGCCAGCAGTGAAGCGCCGGGTCGTAACACCATATATTTT
cdr3_aa: CASSEAPGRNTIYF
v_call: TRBV6-1
d_call: .
j_call: TRBJ1-3
clone_size: .

cdr3_nt: TGCAGCGTCGCGACAGGGGACGAGCAGTTCTTC
cdr3_aa: CSVATGDEQFF
v_call: TRBV29-1
d_call: TRBD1
j_call: TRBJ2-1
clone_size: .